This T cell receptor beta chain stems from a study of T cells in Graves' hyperthyroidism and ophthalmopathy (dated by TCRdb to between 2018 and 2020). Describing the broader study: Peripheral blood was collected at initial diagnosis, before any treatment. After sampling, hyperthyroidism patients received methimazole starting at 30 mg daily, and ophthalmopathy patients received high-dose intravenous methylprednisolone. To identify TCR V-J signatures that set the groups apart, the researchers used a discovery cohort of 100 patients, made up of 40 to 45 with Graves' ophthalmopathy and about 55 with stable Graves' hyperthyroidism. The 100 or so discovery patients were randomly split 7:3 into training and test sets. TCR Vbeta CDR3 sequencing of roughly 140 peripheral blood samples (over 40 ophthalmopathy, some 75 hyperthyroidism and around 17 progressor patients) is reported in the paper. The study also compared thyroid tissue and blood T-cell repertoires from several Graves' hyperthyroidism patients. Prospective prediction of ophthalmopathy was tested in an independent validation cohort consisting of some 19 hyperthyroidism patients and more than 15 patients who later progressed to ophthalmopathy. Overall study outcomes, separate from this receptor: In validation, the model predicted progression to ophthalmopathy a median of roughly 6.2 months before onset, with 65% to 71% sensitivity and roughly 79% specificity. A model built on a 13 V-J signature distinguished ophthalmopathy from stable hyperthyroidism, reaching 85% to 90% sensitivity and 81.08% specificity in cross-validation and 80%/75% in testing. No statistical method was used to fix the sample size in advance, and group allocation was not hidden from the investigators. Most expanded thyroid clonotypes (frequency above 0.001) were also detected in blood, suggesting blood repertoires may reflect thyroid immune responses.

Stable Graves' hyperthyroidism was defined as the absence of progression to ophthalmopathy over 18 months of follow-up. The hyperthyroidism patients were between 18 and 65 years old and newly diagnosed, with a disease duration of less than 2 months. Patients with uncontrolled infections, other autoimmune diseases, pregnancy or lactation were excluded. Diagnoses relied on clinical symptoms, serum thyroxine and TRAb, thyroid ultrasound and orbital computed tomography. PBMCs were isolated from 7.5 to 10 ml of fresh peripheral blood by Ficoll-Paque density gradient centrifugation. Total RNA was extracted with Trizol reagent, and quality was checked on an Agilent 2100 Bioanalyzer. Amplification of TCR beta CDR3 regions was carried out from RNA transcripts. A first-round RT-PCR of the TCR CDR3 used the HTBI primer set with the Qiagen OneStep RT-PCR kit. Libraries were constructed in a second round of multiplex PCR, after which size selection and purification were carried out. Sequencing of the libraries was done on an Illumina HiSeq2000 using paired-end 100 bp reads. As for the original processing: SOAPnuke was used to process the raw data, with reads discarded if the reads contained adapters or uncalled bases, had a mean Phred below 15, or lacked an exact constant-primer or identifier match. High-quality paired reads were merged with COPE v1.2.5, and unique nucleotide sequences were defined as clonotypes. MiTCR v1.1 was used to align clonotypes to the IMGT TRBV, TRBD and TRBJ reference segments. Analysis was restricted to V-J combinations with a frequency above 0.0001, which covered about 99% of repertoires. The TCS score was defined as the ratio of F50 (clonal expansion) to E x V (chaos), calculated using BLOSUM62-based TCRdist between CDR3 peptides within each V-J. Welch's t-statistics and random forest reduced roughly 530 V-J features to about 12, which were used in a naive Bayes classifier (R e1071). The Morisita-Horn index was used to measure how similar the thyroid and blood repertoires were. TCRdb trimmed the raw reads at Q25, called clones with MiXCR and kept productive beta chains. Records with the same CDR3 protein are collapsed into one entry carrying the most frequent genes and DNA. These V and J calls are TCRdb output, not the study's own analysis. The sample table shows about 840,000 distinct CDR3 sequences, and around 39% are seen once. Clones ranked in the top ten supply roughly 8.3% of the sample.

This clonotype has just a few counts. Its antigen is not yet known. Per-base quality was not reported, and no clone a single base away is much larger than it. The sequence derives from a man between 18 and 35 years old with Graves' hyperthyroidism. Sequencing input: blood.

The CDR3 protein: CASSPDRGGKYEQYF. The DNA sequence is TGTGCCAGTAGTCCCGACAGAGGCGGGAAGTACGAGCAGTACTTC. The chain is assembled from TRBV19 and TRBJ2-7, and the D gene may be TRBD2, 6 bases matching. The CDR3 holds 15 amino acids from the cysteine to the phenylalanine. Only CDR3 DNA is held: 45 bases, read in frame from base 1. Based on the germline V gene (reference sequence), the CDR1 and CDR2 sequences are LNHDA and SQIVND. V is reduced by 5 bases and J by 4 bases, leaving a spacing of 18 bases between them.